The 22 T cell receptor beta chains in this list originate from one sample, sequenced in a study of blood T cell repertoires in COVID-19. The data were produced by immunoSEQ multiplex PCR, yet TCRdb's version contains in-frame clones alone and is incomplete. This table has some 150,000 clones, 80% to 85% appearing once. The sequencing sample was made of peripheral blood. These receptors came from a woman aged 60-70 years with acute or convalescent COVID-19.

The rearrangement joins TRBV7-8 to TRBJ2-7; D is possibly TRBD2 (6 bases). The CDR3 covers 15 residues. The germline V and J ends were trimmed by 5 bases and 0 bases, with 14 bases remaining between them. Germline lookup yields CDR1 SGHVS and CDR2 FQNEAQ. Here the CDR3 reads CASSVSSGVSYEQYF. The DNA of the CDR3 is TGTGCCAGCAGCGTGAGTTCGGGGGTCTCCTACGAGCAGTACTTC.

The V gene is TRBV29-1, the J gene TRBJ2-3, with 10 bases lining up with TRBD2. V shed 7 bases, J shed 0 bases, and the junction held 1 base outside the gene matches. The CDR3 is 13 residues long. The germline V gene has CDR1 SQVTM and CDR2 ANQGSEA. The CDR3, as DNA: TGCAGCGCACTAGCGGGAAGCACAGATACGCAGTATTTT. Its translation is CSALAGSTDTQYF.

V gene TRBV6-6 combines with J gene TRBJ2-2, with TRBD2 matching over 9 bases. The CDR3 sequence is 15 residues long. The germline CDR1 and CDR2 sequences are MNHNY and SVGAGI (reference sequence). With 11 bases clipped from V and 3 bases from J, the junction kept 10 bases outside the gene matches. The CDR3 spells CAGAPRLADTGELFF. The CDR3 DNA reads TGTGCCGGAGCGCCCCGACTAGCGGACACCGGGGAGCTGTTTTTT.

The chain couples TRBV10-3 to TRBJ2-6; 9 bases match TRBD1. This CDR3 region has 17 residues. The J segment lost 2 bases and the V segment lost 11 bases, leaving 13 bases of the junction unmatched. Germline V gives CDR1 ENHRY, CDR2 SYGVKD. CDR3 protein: CAVSGTGKEAGANVLTF. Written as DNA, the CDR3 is TGTGCCGTATCCGGGACAGGGAAGGAAGCTGGGGCCAACGTCCTGACTTTC.

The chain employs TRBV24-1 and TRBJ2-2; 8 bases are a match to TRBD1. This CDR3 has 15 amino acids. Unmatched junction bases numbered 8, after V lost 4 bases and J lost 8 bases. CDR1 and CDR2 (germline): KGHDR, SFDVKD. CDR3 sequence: CATSDQHRGSGELFF. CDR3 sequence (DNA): TGTGCCACCAGTGACCAACACAGGGGGTCGGGGGAGCTGTTTTTT.

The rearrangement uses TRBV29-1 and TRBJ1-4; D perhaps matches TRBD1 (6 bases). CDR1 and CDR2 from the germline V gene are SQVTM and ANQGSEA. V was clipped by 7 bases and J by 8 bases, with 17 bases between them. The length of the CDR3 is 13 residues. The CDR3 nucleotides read TGCAGCGGGCAAGTGGGGGCGGTGGAAAAACTGTTTTTT. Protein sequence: CSGQVGAVEKLFF.

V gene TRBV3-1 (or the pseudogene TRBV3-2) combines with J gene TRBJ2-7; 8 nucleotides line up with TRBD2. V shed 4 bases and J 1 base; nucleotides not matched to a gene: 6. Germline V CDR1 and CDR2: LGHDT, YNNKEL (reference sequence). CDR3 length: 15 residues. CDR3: CASSLRLAFSYEQYF. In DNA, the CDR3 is TGTGCCAGCAGCCTTCGACTAGCGTTTTCCTACGAGCAGTACTTC.

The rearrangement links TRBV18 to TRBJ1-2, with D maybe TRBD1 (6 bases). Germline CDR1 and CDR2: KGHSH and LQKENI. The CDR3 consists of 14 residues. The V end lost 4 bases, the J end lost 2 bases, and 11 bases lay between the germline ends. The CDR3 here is CASSQGTGNYGYTF. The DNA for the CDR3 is TGTGCCAGCTCACAAGGAACAGGGAACTATGGCTACACCTTC.

CDR3 in DNA: TGTGCCAGCAGTTTTATCGATGGCAGGGGGCAAGAGACCCAGTACTTC. Its protein product is CASSFIDGRGQETQYF. V gene TRBV28 combines with J gene TRBJ2-5; the match to TRBD1 covers 7 bases. The CDR3 sequence is 16 residues long. CDR1 and CDR2 from the germline V gene are MDHEN and SYDVKM. J lost 2 bases, V lost 3 bases, and 9 bases had no gene match.

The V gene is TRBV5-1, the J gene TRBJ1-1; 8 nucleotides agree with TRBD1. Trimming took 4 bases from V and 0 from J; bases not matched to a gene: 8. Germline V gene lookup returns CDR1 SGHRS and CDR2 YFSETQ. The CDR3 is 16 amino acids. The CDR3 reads CASSVTGGAMNTEAFF. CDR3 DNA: TGCGCCAGCAGCGTTACAGGGGGGGCTATGAACACTGAAGCTTTCTTT.

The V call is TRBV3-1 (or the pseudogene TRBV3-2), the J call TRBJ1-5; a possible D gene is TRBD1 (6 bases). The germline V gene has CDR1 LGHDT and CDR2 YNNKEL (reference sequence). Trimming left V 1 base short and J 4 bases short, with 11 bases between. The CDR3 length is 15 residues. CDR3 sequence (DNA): TGTGCCAGCAGCCAAGGCAGGGGTATGAATCAGCCCCAGCATTTT. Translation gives CASSQGRGMNQPQHF.

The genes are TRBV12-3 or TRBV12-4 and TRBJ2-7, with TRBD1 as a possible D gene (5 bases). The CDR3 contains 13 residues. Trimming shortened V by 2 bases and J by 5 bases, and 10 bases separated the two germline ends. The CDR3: CASSLSGLNEQYF. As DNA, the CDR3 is TGTGCCAGCAGTTTATCAGGGTTGAACGAGCAGTACTTC.

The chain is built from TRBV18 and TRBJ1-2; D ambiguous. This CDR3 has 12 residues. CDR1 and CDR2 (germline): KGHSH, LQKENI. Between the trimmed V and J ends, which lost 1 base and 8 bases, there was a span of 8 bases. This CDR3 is CASSPRGGGYTF. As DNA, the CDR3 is TGTGCCAGCTCACCACGGGGAGGCGGCTACACCTTC.

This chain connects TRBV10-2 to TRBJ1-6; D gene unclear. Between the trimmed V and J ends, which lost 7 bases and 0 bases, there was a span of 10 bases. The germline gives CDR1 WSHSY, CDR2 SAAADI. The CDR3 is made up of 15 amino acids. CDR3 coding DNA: TGCGCCAGCACCCCGAGGAGCTCCTATAATTCACCCCTCCACTTT. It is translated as CASTPRSSYNSPLHF.

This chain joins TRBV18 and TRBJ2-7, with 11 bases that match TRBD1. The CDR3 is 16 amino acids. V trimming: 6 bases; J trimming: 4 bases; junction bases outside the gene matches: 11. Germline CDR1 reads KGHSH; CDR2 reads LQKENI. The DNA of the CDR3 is TGTGCCAGCTCCTACCTCTCCGGGACAGGGGGTTACGAGCAGTACTTC. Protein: CASSYLSGTGGYEQYF.

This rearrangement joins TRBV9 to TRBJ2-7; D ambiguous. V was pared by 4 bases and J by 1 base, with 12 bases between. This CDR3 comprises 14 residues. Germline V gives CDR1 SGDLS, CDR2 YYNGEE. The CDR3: CASSIIAESYEQYF. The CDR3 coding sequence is TGTGCCAGCAGCATAATAGCTGAATCCTACGAGCAGTACTTC.

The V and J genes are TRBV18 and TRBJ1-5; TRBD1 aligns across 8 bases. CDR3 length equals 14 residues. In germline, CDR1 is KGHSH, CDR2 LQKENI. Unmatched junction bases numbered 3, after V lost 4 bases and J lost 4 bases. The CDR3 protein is CASSLTGGNQPQHF. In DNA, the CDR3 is TGTGCCAGCTCACTCACAGGGGGGAATCAGCCCCAGCATTTT.

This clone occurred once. Written as DNA, the CDR3 is TGTGCCAGCAGTTCAAACTTGGGCAGGGGGGACATTCAGTACTTC. This sequence encodes CASSSNLGRGDIQYF. This chain joins TRBV2 and TRBJ2-4, with D possibly matching TRBD1 (7 bases). V was cut by 5 bases and J by 8 bases, with 19 bases left in between. This CDR3 region has 15 residues. Germline CDR1 SNHLY, CDR2 FYNNEI. The full variable domain, in which reference TRBV2 and TRBJ2-4 provide the parts outside the CDR3, is EPEVTQTPSHQVTQMGQEVILRCVPISNHLYFYWYRQILGQKVEFLVSFYNNEISEKSEIFDDQFSVERPDGSNFTLKIRSTKLEDSAMYFCASSSNLGRGDIQYFGAGTRLSVL.

In DNA, the CDR3 is TGTGCCAGCAGTGAAGCGGCAGGGCAAAGTGGCACAGATACGCAGTATTTT. It is translated as CASSEAAGQSGTDTQYF. The V gene is TRBV2, the J gene TRBJ2-3; a possible D gene is TRBD1 (5 bases). From germline, CDR1 is SNHLY and CDR2 FYNNEI. V shed 0 bases and J shed 1 base, with 14 bases lying between them. The CDR3 has 17 residues.

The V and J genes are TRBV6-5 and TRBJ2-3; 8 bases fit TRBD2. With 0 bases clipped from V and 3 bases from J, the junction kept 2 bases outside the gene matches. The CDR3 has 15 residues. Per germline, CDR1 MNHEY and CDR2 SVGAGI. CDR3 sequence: CASSYSGTRTDTQYF. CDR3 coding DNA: TGTGCCAGCAGTTACTCCGGGACTAGAACAGATACGCAGTATTTT.

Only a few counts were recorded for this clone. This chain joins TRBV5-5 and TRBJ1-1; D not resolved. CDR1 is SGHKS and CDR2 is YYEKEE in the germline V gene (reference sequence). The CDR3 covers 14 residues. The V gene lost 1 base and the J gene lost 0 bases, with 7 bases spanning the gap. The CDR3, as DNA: TGTGCCAGCAGCTTGACAGCTATGAACACTGAAGCTTTCTTT. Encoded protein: CASSLTAMNTEAFF. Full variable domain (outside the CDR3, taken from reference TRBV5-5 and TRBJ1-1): DAGVTQSPTHLIKTRGQQVTLRCSPISGHKSVSWYQQVLGQGPQFIFQYYEKEERGRGNFPDRFSARQFPNYSSELNVNALLLGDSALYLCASSLTAMNTEAFFGQGTRLTVV.

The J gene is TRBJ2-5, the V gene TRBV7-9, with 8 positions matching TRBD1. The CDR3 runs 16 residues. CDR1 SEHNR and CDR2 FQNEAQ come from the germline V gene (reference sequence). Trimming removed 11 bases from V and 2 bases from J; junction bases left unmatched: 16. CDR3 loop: CAVALQKTGGQETQYF. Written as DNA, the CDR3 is TGTGCCGTAGCCCTACAAAAAACAGGGGGTCAAGAGACCCAGTACTTC.